Reported below is one TCR beta chain. Antigen unknown. This specimen belongs to a study of blood T cells in healthy people across ages. Study observations and caveats: Per million T cells, TCR beta diversity dropped about linearly as age rose. The donors' CMV status was not determined, possibly confounding changes in expanded clonotypes. Researchers said unsorted PBMCs prevented a conclusive naive versus antigen-experienced comparison.

At least 5 micrograms of total RNA were extracted per sample. Through a sample-barcoded 5' primer and a J-beta primer mix, a second PCR was run for about 6 to 12 cycles. MiXCR was run by TCRdb on the 5' RACE reads, yielding one entry per CDR3 protein. This table holds about 1.1 million distinct CDR3 sequences, more than 30% found once. This CDR3 has 14 residues. With V trimmed by 1 base and J by 8 bases, 7 bases remained unmatched. Germline V gives CDR1 LGHNA, CDR2 YSLEER. The source of this sequence is a man younger than 35 in good health. The specimen sequenced was blood. V usage is TRBV4-3 and J usage is TRBJ1-2; TRBD1 aligns across 7 bases. The CDR3 coding sequence is TGCGCCAGCAGCCAAGGACAGGGTGGAGACGGCTACACCTTC. Residues: CASSQGQGGDGYTF.